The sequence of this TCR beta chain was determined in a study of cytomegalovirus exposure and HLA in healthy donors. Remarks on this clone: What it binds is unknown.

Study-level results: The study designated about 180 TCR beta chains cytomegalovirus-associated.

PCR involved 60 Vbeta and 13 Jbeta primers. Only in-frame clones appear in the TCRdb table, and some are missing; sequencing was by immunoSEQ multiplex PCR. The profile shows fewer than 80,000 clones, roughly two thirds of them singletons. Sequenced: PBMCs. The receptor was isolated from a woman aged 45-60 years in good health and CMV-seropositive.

The CDR3 region has the DNA TGTGCCAGCAGCTTAGTCCTAGAGGCGAACACCGGGGAGCTGTTTTTT. Its translation: CASSLVLEANTGELFF. The V and J genes are TRBV11-2 and TRBJ2-2; D call uncertain. The length of the CDR3 is 16 residues. V dropped 1 base and J dropped 0 bases, with 9 bases sitting between them. CDR1 SGHAT and CDR2 FQNNGV come from the germline V gene.